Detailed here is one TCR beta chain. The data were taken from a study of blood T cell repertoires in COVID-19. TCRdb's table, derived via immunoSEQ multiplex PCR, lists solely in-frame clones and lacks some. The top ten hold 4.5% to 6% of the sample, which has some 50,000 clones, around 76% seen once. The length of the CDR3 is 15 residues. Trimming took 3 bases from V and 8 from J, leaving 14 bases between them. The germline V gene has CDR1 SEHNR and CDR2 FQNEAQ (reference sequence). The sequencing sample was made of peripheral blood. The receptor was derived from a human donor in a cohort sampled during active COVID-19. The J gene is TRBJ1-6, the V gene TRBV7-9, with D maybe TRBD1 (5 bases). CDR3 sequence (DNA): TGTGCCAGCAGCTTTTGGAGCCCGGGGGATTCACCCCTCCACTTT. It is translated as CASSFWSPGDSPLHF.